The 11 T cell receptor beta chains presented below share a single source sample, sequenced in a study of CD8+CD57+ T cells in acquired aplastic anemia. For CDR3 and TCR beta VDJ profiling, genomic DNA was the template used. A single record per CDR3 protein comes from TCRdb applying MiXCR to the reads. The table has 180,000 or so distinct CDR3 sequences, roughly half seen once. Sequenced input: sorted CD4+, CD8+, or CD8+CD57+ T cells (not recorded which) from PBMCs. The source of these receptors is a human donor in good health.

Turning to this clonotype: A read error may explain this, as a much larger clone is one base away. The CDR3 spells CASTVTSGRTNEQSF. The CDR3 DNA is TGTGCCAGCACCGTGACTAGCGGGAGAACCAATGAGCAGTCCTTC. The chain recombines TRBV12-3 or TRBV12-4 with TRBJ2-1, with TRBD2 matching over 12 bases. CDR3 length: 15 amino acids.

This rearrangement joins TRBV7-9 to TRBJ2-3; D might be TRBD2 (5 bases). V lost 4 bases and J lost 7, with 9 bases in between. Per germline, CDR1 SEHNR and CDR2 FQNEAQ (reference sequence). This CDR3 has 12 amino acids. The CDR3 DNA is TGTGCCAGCAGCTCGACGGGGAATACGCAGTATTTT. Translated: CASSSTGNTQYF.

This clonotype was found a few times. V gene TRBV12-3 or TRBV12-4 combines with J gene TRBJ2-3, with TRBD2 matching 12 bases. Unmatched junction bases numbered 5, after V lost 4 bases and J lost 3 bases. The CDR3 contains 16 residues. CDR3 DNA: TGTGCCAGCAGTTGGGTGACTAGCGGGAGTACAGATACGCAGTATTTT. Its translation: CASSWVTSGSTDTQYF.

In regard to this clonotype: Just one base apart from a much larger clone, this may be a read error. CDR3 bases: TGTGCCTGGAGGGCGGGTTCACCCCTCCGCTTT. Translated: CAWRAGSPLRF. This sequence joins TRBV30 and TRBJ1-6; unclear D gene. This CDR3 is 11 amino acids long. Per germline, CDR1 GTSNPN and CDR2 SVGIG (reference sequence).

The gene calls are TRBV25-1 and TRBJ1-1; TRBD1 matches at 7 bases. Losses at the gene ends were 5 bases for V and 5 bases for J; bases not matched to a gene: 5. The CDR3 sequence is 13 residues long. CDR1 and CDR2 (germline): MGHDK, SYGVNS. This chain's CDR3 is CASSQMTGTEAFF. DNA of the CDR3: TGTGCCAGCAGTCAAATGACAGGGACTGAAGCTTTCTTT.

V and J are TRBV10-1 and TRBJ2-5, with D unresolved. The CDR3 sequence is 17 residues long. Germline CDR1 WNHNN, CDR2 SYGVQD (reference sequence). The V end lost 6 bases, the J end lost 3 bases, and 23 bases lay between the germline ends. CDR3 sequence: CASRESDRRYTEETQYF. The DNA for the CDR3 is TGCGCCAGCAGGGAGAGTGACCGACGATACACGGAAGAGACCCAGTACTTC.

This clonotype was seen at least ten times. CDR3 coding DNA: TGTGCCAGCAACCGGGACACGTACGAGCAGTACTTC. This codes for CASNRDTYEQYF. The V and J genes are TRBV2 and TRBJ2-7, with TRBD1 as a possible D gene (6 bases). This CDR3 comprises 12 residues. V was cut by 7 bases and J by 4 bases, with 11 bases left in between. Germline V CDR1 and CDR2: SNHLY, FYNNEI.

The chain links TRBV24-1 to TRBJ2-5; D may be TRBD1 or TRBD2 (5 bases each). Trimming stripped 5 bases from V and 2 bases from J, with 11 bases between. Germline V CDR1 and CDR2: KGHDR, SFDVKD. The CDR3 extends over 14 amino acids. The CDR3 protein is CATSAQGAQETQYF. The CDR3 nucleotides read TGTGCCACCAGTGCCCAGGGAGCGCAAGAGACCCAGTACTTC.

The chain employs TRBV25-1 and TRBJ2-5; no definite D call. The CDR3 sequence is 13 residues long. The V and J ends lost 6 bases and 5 bases respectively, with 13 bases between them. Germline V gene data show CDR1 as MGHDK and CDR2 as SYGVNS. The CDR3: CASRGTDLETQYF. The CDR3 nucleotides are TGTGCCAGCAGGGGAACAGACCTCGAGACCCAGTACTTC.

The chain has TRBV2 and TRBJ2-3; 11 nucleotides align to TRBD2. Per germline, CDR1 SNHLY and CDR2 FYNNEI. CDR3 length: 15 residues. Trimming removed 5 bases from V and 5 bases from J; junction bases left unmatched: 6. The CDR3 sequence: CASSQLAGAGDTQYF. The CDR3 region has the DNA TGTGCCAGCAGTCAACTAGCGGGAGCGGGAGATACGCAGTATTTT. Combining the CDR3 with reference TRBV2 and TRBJ2-3 gives the whole variable domain EPEVTQTPSHQVTQMGQEVILRCVPISNHLYFYWYRQILGQKVEFLVSFYNNEISEKSEIFDDQFSVERPDGSNFTLKIRSTKLEDSAMYFCASSQLAGAGDTQYFGPGTRLTVL.

As concerns this clonotype: One base away lies a much larger clone, so this may be a sequencing read error. The rearrangement joins TRBV11-3 to TRBJ2-3; D is unclear. The germline CDR1 and CDR2 sequences are SGHNT and YENEEA. The V end lost 6 bases, the J end lost 2 bases, and 9 bases lay between the germline ends. This CDR3 contains 13 residues. CDR3: CASRHAFTDTQYF. The CDR3 DNA follows: TGTGCCAGCAGGCACGCCTTCACAGATACGCAGTATTTT.